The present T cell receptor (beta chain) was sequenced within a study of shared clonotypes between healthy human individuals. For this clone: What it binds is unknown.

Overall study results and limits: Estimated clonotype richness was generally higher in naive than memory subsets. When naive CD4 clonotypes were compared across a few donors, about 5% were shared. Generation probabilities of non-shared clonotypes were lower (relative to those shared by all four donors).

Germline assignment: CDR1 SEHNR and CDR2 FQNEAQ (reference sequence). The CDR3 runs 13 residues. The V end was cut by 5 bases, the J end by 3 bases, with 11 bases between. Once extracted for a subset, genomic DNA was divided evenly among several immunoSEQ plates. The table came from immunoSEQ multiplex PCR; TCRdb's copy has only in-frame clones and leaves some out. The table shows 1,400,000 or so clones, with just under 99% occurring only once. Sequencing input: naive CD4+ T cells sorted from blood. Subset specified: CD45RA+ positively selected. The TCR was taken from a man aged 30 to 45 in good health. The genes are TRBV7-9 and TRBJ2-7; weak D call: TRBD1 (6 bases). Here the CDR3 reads CASSQGQYYEQYF. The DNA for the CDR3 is TGTGCCAGCAGCCAGGGACAATACTACGAGCAGTACTTC.